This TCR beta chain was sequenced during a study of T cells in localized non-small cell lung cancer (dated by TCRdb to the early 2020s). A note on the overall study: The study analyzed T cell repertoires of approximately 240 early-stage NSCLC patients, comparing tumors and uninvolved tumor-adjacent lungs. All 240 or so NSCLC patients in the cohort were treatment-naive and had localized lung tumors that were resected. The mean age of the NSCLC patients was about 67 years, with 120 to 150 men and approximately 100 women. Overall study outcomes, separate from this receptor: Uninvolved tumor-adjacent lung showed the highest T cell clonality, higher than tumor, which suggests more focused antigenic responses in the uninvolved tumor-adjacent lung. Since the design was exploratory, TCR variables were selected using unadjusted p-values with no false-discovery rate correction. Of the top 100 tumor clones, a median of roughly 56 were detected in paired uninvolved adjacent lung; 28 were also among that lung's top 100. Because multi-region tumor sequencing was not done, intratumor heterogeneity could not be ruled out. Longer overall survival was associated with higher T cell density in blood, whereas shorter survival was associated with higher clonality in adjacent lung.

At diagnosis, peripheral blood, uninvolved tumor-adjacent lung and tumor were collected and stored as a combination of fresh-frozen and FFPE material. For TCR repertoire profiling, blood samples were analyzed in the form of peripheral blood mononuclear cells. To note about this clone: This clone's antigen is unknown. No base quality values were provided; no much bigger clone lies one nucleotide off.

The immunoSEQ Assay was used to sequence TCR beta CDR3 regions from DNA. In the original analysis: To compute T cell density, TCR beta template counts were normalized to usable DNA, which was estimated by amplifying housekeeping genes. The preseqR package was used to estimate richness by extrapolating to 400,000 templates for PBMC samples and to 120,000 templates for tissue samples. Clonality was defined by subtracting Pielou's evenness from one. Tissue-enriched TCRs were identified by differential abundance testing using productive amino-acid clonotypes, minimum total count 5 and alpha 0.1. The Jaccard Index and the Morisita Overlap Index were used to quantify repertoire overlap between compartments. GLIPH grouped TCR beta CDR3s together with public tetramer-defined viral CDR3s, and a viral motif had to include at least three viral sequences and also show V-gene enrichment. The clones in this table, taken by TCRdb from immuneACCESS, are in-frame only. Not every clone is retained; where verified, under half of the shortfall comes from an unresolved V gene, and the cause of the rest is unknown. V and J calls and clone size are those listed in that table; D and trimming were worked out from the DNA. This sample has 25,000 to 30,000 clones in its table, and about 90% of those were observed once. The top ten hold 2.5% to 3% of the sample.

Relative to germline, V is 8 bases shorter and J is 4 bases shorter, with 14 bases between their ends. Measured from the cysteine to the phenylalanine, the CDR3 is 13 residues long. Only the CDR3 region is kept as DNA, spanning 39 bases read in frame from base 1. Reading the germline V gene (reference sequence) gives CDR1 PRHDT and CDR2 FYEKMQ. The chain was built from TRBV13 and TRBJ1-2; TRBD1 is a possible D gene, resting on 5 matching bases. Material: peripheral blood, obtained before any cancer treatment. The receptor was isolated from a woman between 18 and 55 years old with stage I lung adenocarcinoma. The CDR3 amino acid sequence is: CASGSGAGYGYTF. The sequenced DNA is TGTGCCAGCGGGAGTGGGGCAGGCTATGGCTACACCTTC. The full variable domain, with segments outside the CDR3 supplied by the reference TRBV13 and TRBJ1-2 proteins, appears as AAGVIQSPRHLIKEKRETATLKCYPIPRHDTVYWYQQGPGQDPQFLISFYEKMQSDKGSIPDRFSAQQFSDYHSELNMSSLELGDSALYFCASGSGAGYGYTFGSGTRLTVV.